These 2 T cell receptor beta chains originate from one sample sequenced in a study of cytomegalovirus exposure and HLA in healthy donors. The table came from immunoSEQ multiplex PCR; TCRdb's copy has only in-frame clones and leaves some out. Of some 130,000 clones detected, approximately 82% appear once; the ten largest clones hold 25% to 30%. Sequenced sample: PBMCs. The receptor source for this set is a man aged 30 to 39 in good health and CMV-seropositive.

The gene calls are TRBV29-1 and TRBJ2-1; possible D gene TRBD2, 6 bases. The CDR3 spans 14 residues. Trimming removed 7 bases from V and 2 bases from J, with 15 bases in between. Germline CDR1 and CDR2: SQVTM and ANQGSEA. CDR3 DNA sequence: TGCAGCGCTTCACGGGGGTTCCCCTACAATGAGCAGTTCTTC. Its protein is CSASRGFPYNEQFF.

The genes are TRBV4-1 and TRBJ2-1; D remains unclear. With 3 bases removed from V and 3 bases from J, the gap between germline ends came to 15 bases. The CDR3 is made up of 16 amino acids. Looked up from germline, CDR1 is MGHRA and CDR2 is YSYEKL. In nucleotides, the CDR3 is TGCGCCAGCAGCCACGTTTACCATTGGCTCTACAATGAGCAGTTCTTC. Translating gives CASSHVYHWLYNEQFF.